The table lists the clone carrying this T cell receptor (beta chain) with many counts. What it recognizes is unknown. These data are taken from a study of CD8 T cells in ankylosing spondylitis. Findings and caveats of the study: Reported data indicate significant enrichment of disease-linked clones within matched ankylosing spondylitis synovial fluid. The authors found the disease-linked clones to be CD8+ and relatively rare in peripheral blood. Characteristic, it appeared, of ankylosing spondylitis blood was a TCR beta motif of fewer than 10 highly homologous variants.

One entry per CDR3 protein, called by TCRdb with MiXCR from the 5' RACE reads. Of 250,000 to 400,000 distinct CDR3 sequences listed, around a tenth are singletons. Sequencing was performed on blood, either unsorted or a sorted T cell fraction (not recorded which). The receptor was derived from a female donor with ankylosing spondylitis or in good health (not recorded which).

In DNA form, the CDR3 reads TGCGCCAGCAGCTTGAGGGGGCCCACTGAAGCTTTCTTT. Translating gives CASSLRGPTEAFF. J is TRBJ1-1 and V is TRBV5-1; 7 positions agree with TRBD1. The J segment lost 4 bases and the V segment lost 1 base, leaving 1 base of the junction unmatched. Germline CDR1 SGHRS, CDR2 YFSETQ. The CDR3 runs 13 residues. Together with reference TRBV5-1 and TRBJ1-1, the CDR3 gives the full variable domain: KAGVTQTPRYLIKTRGQQVTLSCSPISGHRSVSWYQQTPGQGLQFLFEYFSETQRNKGNFPGRFSGRQFSNSRSEMNVSTLELGDSALYLCASSLRGPTEAFFGQGTRLTVV.